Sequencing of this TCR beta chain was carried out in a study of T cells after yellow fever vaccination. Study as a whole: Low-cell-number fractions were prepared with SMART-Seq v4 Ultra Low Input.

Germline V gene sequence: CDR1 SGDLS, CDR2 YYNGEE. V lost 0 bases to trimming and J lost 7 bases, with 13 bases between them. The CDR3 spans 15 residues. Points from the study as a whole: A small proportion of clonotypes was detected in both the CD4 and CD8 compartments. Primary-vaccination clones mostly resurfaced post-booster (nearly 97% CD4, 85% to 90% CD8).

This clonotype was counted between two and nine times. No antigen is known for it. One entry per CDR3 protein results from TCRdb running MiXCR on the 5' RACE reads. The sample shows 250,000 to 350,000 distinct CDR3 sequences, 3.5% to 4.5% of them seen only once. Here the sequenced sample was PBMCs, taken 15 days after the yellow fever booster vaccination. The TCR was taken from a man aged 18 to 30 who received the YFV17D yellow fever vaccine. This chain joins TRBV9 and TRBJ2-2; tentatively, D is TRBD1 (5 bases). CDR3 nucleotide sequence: TGTGCCAGCAGCGTAGGGGCCCAGGGCGGCGGGGAGCTGTTTTTT. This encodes CASSVGAQGGGELFF.